These 15 T cell receptor beta chains came from one sample sequenced in a study of blood T cell repertoires in COVID-19. Data came from immunoSEQ multiplex PCR; TCRdb stores just in-frame clones and leaves some out. The sample has about 240,000 clones; around 83% are singletons. The sample comprised peripheral blood. The receptor set was obtained from a woman of 80 years or more with acute or convalescent COVID-19.

The sample holds one count of this clone. This chain links TRBV28 with TRBJ2-1, with 11 bases lining up with TRBD2. The V and J ends lost 6 bases and 2 bases, in that order; junction bases with no gene match: 3. The CDR3 consists of 15 residues. CDR1 and CDR2 (germline): MDHEN, SYDVKM. CDR3: CASSPTSGAYNEQFF. The CDR3 DNA is TGTGCCAGCAGCCCGACTAGCGGGGCCTACAATGAGCAGTTCTTC. Full variable domain (missing parts from reference TRBV28 and TRBJ2-1): DVKVTQSSRYLVKRTGEKVFLECVQDMDHENMFWYRQDPGLGLRLIYFSYDVKMKEKGDIPEGYSVSREKKERFSLILESASTNQTSMYLCASSPTSGAYNEQFFGPGTRLTVL.

Worth noting for this clone: The germline gene is not matched at one end of the junction; a read error may be the cause. This chain connects TRBV7-7 to TRBJ1-2; D is unresolved. Germline CDR1 is SSHAT and CDR2 is FNYEAQ (reference sequence). The CDR3 totals 14 residues. CDR3 region: CASSLVTGAYGYTF. The CDR3 bases are TGTGCTAGCAGCTTAGTTACGGGAGCCTATGGCTACACCTTC.

The rearrangement uses TRBV5-8 and TRBJ2-7; 8 positions agree with TRBD1. V was clipped by 4 bases and J by 6 bases; unmatched bases: 12. CDR1 is SGHTS and CDR2 is YDEGEE in the germline V gene. The CDR3 extends over 15 amino acids. CDR3 loop: CASSRTGQGRVEQYF. The CDR3 nucleotides read TGTGCCAGCAGCCGAACCGGACAGGGTCGAGTCGAGCAGTACTTC.

V gene TRBV9 combines with J gene TRBJ2-1, with TRBD1 matching 7 bases. The germline V gene encodes CDR1 SGDLS and CDR2 YYNGEE. J lost 4 bases, V lost 5 bases, and 0 bases had no gene match. This CDR3 contains 12 residues. As DNA, the CDR3 is TGTGCCAGCAGGGGACAGTACAATGAGCAGTTCTTC. Its translation is CASRGQYNEQFF.

The chain uses TRBV28 and TRBJ2-1, with 8 bases matching TRBD2. With 5 bases clipped from V and 12 bases from J, the junction kept 9 bases outside the gene matches. Germline V gives CDR1 MDHEN, CDR2 SYDVKM. There are 13 residues in the CDR3. CDR3 loop: CASSPHVSGGQFF. DNA of the CDR3: TGTGCCAGCAGTCCCCATGTGAGCGGGGGGCAGTTCTTC.

V gene TRBV2 combines with J gene TRBJ2-5; a possible D gene is TRBD1 (7 bases). Germline V gene sequence: CDR1 SNHLY, CDR2 FYNNEI. V was cut by 7 bases and J by 4 bases, with 22 bases left in between. This CDR3 comprises 16 residues. The CDR3 region is CASTDLAQNRGETQYF. The CDR3 nucleotides are TGTGCCAGCACGGACCTAGCGCAAAACAGGGGAGAGACCCAGTACTTC.

The J gene is TRBJ2-3, the V gene TRBV7-6, with D hard to call. In germline, CDR1 is SGHVS, CDR2 FNYEAQ. CDR3 size: 16 residues. Trimming left V 1 base short and J 1 base short, with 12 bases between. The CDR3: CASSLVGGTGTDTQYF. The CDR3 region has the DNA TGTGCCAGCAGCTTAGTGGGTGGCACAGGCACAGATACGCAGTATTTT.

V and J are TRBV18 and TRBJ1-2; tentatively, D is TRBD1 (6 bases). Trimming took off 2 bases at V and 1 base at J, with 14 bases between the two ends. Per the germline V gene, CDR1 is KGHSH and CDR2 is LQKENI. The CDR3 spans 16 residues. In DNA, the CDR3 is TGTGCCAGCTCACCAGAAACTAGGGGGAGTAACTATGGCTACACCTTC. Translating it yields CASSPETRGSNYGYTF.

The chain employs TRBV4-2 and TRBJ1-1, with no clear D. V lost 1 base to trimming and J lost 3 bases, with 9 bases between them. Germline V gene sequence: CDR1 LGHNA, CDR2 YNFKEQ. The CDR3 is made up of 14 amino acids. The CDR3 coding sequence is TGTGCCAGCAGCCAAGGGGCGGGTTACACTGAAGCTTTCTTT. Protein: CASSQGAGYTEAFF.

This rearrangement joins TRBV4-1 to TRBJ1-4, with D perhaps TRBD1 (5 bases). The V gene's germline CDR1 is MGHRA and CDR2 YSYEKL. Trimming cost V 0 bases and J 7 bases, with 12 bases left between them. The CDR3 sequence is 15 residues long. This CDR3 reads CASSQDATVLEKLFF. The CDR3 nucleotides read TGCGCCAGCAGCCAAGACGCGACAGTCCTTGAAAAACTGTTTTTT.

J is TRBJ1-5 and V is TRBV7-8, with D tentatively TRBD1 (5 bases). The germline V gene encodes CDR1 SGHVS and CDR2 FQNEAQ. The CDR3 has 16 residues. The germline V and J ends were trimmed by 3 bases and 0 bases, with 12 bases remaining between them. The CDR3 spells CASSLFDSYSNQPQHF. The CDR3, as DNA: TGTGCCAGCAGCTTGTTTGACAGTTATAGCAATCAGCCCCAGCATTTT.

This clone was detected once. The chain links TRBV7-8 to TRBJ2-2; D perhaps matches TRBD2 (7 bases). Germline loops: CDR1 SGHVS, CDR2 FQNEAQ. The CDR3 is 16 residues long. V was clipped by 4 bases and J by 2 bases, with 14 bases between them. CDR3 in amino acids: CASSYSAGANTGELFF. The CDR3, as DNA: TGTGCCAGCAGCTATAGCGCGGGGGCTAACACCGGGGAGCTGTTTTTT. The full variable domain, with the rest looked up from reference TRBV7-8 and TRBJ2-2, is GAGVSQSPRYKVAKRGQDVALRCDPISGHVSLFWYQQALGQGPEFLTYFQNEAQLDKSGLPSDRFFAERPEGSVSTLKIQRTQQEDSAVYLCASSYSAGANTGELFFGEGSRLTVL.

This rearrangement joins TRBV2 to TRBJ1-6; D is unresolved. Germline V gene sequence: CDR1 SNHLY, CDR2 FYNNEI. Trimming cost V 8 bases and J 9 bases, with 23 bases left between them. This CDR3 has 16 residues. The CDR3 loop is CASRETGSSSGSPLHF. As DNA, the CDR3 is TGTGCCAGCCGCGAGACGGGAAGCAGTTCTGGTTCACCCCTCCACTTT.

The gene calls are TRBV2 and TRBJ1-6, with 7 bases lining up with TRBD1. Trimming removed 6 bases from V and 7 bases from J; junction bases left unmatched: 15. CDR1 SNHLY and CDR2 FYNNEI come from the germline V gene. The CDR3 spans 17 residues. The CDR3 is CASRPPGQSTLNSPLHF. Written as DNA, the CDR3 is TGTGCCAGCAGGCCCCCGGGACAGAGTACCCTCAATTCACCCCTCCACTTT.

V usage is TRBV29-1 and J usage is TRBJ1-2; D remains unclear. This CDR3 spans 9 amino acids. The V gene's germline CDR1 is SQVTM and CDR2 ANQGSEA. With 3 bases removed from V and 7 bases from J, the gap between germline ends came to 3 bases. CDR3 residues: CSVDGGYTF. The CDR3, as DNA: TGCAGCGTTGACGGTGGCTACACCTTC.